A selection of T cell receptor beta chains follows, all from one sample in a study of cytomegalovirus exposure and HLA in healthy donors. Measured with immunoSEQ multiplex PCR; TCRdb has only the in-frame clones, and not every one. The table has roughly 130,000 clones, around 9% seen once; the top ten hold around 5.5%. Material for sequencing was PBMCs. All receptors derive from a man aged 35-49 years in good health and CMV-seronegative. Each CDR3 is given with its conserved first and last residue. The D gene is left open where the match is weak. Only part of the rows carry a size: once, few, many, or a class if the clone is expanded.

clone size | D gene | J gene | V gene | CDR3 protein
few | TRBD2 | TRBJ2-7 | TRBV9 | CASSVGGNSYEQYF
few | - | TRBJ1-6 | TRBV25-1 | CASSEWGQGYSPLHF
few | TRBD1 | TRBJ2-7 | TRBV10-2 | CASRQGAGYEQYF
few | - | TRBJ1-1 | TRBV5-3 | CARSLSEGREDTEAFF
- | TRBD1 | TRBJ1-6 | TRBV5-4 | CASRYGQGSSPLHF
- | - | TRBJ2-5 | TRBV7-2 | CASSLGGSQETQYF
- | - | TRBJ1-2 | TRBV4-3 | CASSQDVGGNYGYTF
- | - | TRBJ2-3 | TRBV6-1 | CASSENRISTDTQYF
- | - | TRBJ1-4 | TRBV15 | CATSRDPGATNEKLFF
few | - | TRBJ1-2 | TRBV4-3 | CASSQGRGSYGYTF
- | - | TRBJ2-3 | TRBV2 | CASSLDRNTDTQYF
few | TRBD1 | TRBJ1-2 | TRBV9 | CASSVGDSGGYGYTF
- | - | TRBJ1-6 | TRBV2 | CASALETGRTPLHF
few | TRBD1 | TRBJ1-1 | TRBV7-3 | CASSLQGDTEAFF
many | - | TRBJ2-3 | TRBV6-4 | CASSDSDLATDTQYF
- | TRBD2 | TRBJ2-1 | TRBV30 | CAGERLATYNEQFF
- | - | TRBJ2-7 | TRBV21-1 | CASSKGKQGWPYEQYF
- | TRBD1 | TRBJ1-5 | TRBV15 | CATSRNRDSNQPQHF
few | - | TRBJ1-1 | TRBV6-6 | CASSPGGGAEAFF
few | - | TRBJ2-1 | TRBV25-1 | CASSERAYNEQFF
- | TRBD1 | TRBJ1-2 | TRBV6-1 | CASRTGQGESYGYTF
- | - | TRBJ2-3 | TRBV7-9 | CASSWARGWTDTQYF
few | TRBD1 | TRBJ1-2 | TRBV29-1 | CSVISGGKYGYTF
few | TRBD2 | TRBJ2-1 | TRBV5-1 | CASSLRIAGGQGYEQFF
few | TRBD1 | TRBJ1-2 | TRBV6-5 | CASSSPGTGYGYTF
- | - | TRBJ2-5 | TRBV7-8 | CASSRGVRGPETQYF
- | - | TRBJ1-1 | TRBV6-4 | CASSVRNTEAFF
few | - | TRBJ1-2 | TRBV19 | CASSPRGTYGYTF
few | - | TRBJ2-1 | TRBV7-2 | CASSFGLAGYNEQFF
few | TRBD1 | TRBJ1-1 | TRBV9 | CASSPGQLSEAFF
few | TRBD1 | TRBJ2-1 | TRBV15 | CATSAGTGFFTEQFF
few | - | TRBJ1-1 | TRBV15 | CATSRDALTEAFF
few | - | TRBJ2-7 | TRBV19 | CASSTDPGPTYEQYF
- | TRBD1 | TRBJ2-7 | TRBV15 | CATSRDRGLYEQYF
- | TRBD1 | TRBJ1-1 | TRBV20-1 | CSAPRGTTFF
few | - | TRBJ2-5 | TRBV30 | CAWSLDRGTQYF
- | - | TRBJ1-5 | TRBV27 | CASSPLQGSQPQHF
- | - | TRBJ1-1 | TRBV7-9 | CASSLERGGTEAFF
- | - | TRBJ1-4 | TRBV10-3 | CAVNSGVNEKLFF
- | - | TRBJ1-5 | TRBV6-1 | CASSTKGSQPQHF
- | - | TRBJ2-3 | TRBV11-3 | CASSLGPGRGTDTQYF
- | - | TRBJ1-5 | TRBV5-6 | CASSWSGNQPQHF
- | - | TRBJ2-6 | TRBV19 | CASSSQTGANVLTF
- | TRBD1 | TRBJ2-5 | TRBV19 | CASSITYRDSQETQYF
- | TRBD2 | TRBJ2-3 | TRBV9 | CASSVVAGGTDTQYF
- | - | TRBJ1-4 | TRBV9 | CASSSGTTNEKLFF
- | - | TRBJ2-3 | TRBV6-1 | CASLRERSTDTQYF
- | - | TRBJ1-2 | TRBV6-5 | CASSRTPRNGYTF
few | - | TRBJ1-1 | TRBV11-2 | CASSLDHSTEAFF
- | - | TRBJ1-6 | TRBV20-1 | CSARTGDFHF
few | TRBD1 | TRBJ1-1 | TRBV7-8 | CASSLVGRGFWNTEAFF
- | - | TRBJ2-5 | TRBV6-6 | CASSYGQQETQYF